The 22 T cell receptor beta chains in this list originate from one sample, sequenced in a study of blood T cell repertoires in COVID-19. This table comes from immunoSEQ multiplex PCR, and its TCRdb copy is limited to in-frame clones, with some not included. The sample has a few hundred thousand clones; 84% are singletons. The sequencing input was peripheral blood. The receptors come from a woman in her fifties or sixties who had recovered from COVID-19.

The chain employs TRBV3-1 (or the pseudogene TRBV3-2) and TRBJ2-7; D is uncertain. The germline V and J ends were trimmed by 6 bases and 3 bases, with 6 bases remaining between them. Germline-derived CDR1 and CDR2 are LGHDT and YNNKEL (reference sequence). CDR3 length equals 11 residues. The CDR3 is CASSHCYEQYF. The DNA of the CDR3 is TGTGCCAGCAGTCACTGCTACGAGCAGTACTTC.

The CDR3 bases are TGCGCCAGCAAGGGGCGCGGGGGGGTACAGAATGAGCAGTTCTTC. Protein product: CASKGRGGVQNEQFF. This chain joins TRBV5-1 and TRBJ2-1; 9 bases are a match to TRBD2. With V trimmed by 6 bases and J by 7 bases, 11 bases remained unmatched. This CDR3 is 15 amino acids long. Germline values: CDR1 SGHRS, CDR2 YFSETQ.

The chain uses TRBV29-1 and TRBJ2-7; TRBD1 is a possible D gene (6 bases). CDR3 size: 13 residues. Trimming pared 4 bases from V and 6 bases from J, leaving 16 bases between. CDR1 SQVTM and CDR2 ANQGSEA come from the germline V gene. CDR3 in amino acids: CSVVGIGGLEQYF. The CDR3, as DNA: TGCAGCGTTGTCGGCATAGGGGGTCTCGAGCAGTACTTC.

This clone was recorded a few times. The chain carries TRBV7-3 and TRBJ1-1, with TRBD1 identical over 7 bases. Germline CDR1 is SGHTA and CDR2 is FQGTGA. After removal of 5 bases from V and 3 bases from J, the junction contained 3 bases not matched to a gene. This CDR3 has 13 amino acids. Written as DNA, the CDR3 is TGTGCCAGCAGCCGACAGGGACACACTGAAGCTTTCTTT. It translates to CASSRQGHTEAFF.

The chain uses TRBV4-2 and TRBJ2-5, with 9 bases that match TRBD2. The V gene's germline CDR1 is LGHNA and CDR2 YNFKEQ. This CDR3 is 17 amino acids long. J lost 5 bases, V lost 2 bases, and 12 bases had no gene match. The CDR3 spells CASSQWTGGGAQETQYF. CDR3 in DNA: TGTGCCAGCAGCCAATGGACTGGCGGGGGGGCACAGGAGACCCAGTACTTC.

V and J are TRBV11-2 and TRBJ1-6, with D hard to call. Germline CDR1 reads SGHAT; CDR2 reads FQNNGV. Trimming removed 5 bases at V and 7 bases at J, with 12 bases between. CDR3 length: 14 amino acids. CDR3 residues: CASSRSESNSPLHF. DNA of the CDR3: TGTGCCAGCAGCCGATCCGAAAGCAATTCACCCCTCCACTTT.

The chain carries TRBV5-4 and TRBJ2-5, with a weak D call TRBD2 (7 bases). CDR3 length: 18 residues. CDR1 and CDR2 from the germline V gene are SGHNT and YYREEE (reference sequence). V was cut by 1 base and J by 1 base, with 20 bases left in between. CDR3 sequence (DNA): TGTGCCAGCAGCTTGTCTGCGGGGGCCCTAGGCGGCCAAGAGACCCAGTACTTC. Its protein product is CASSLSAGALGGQETQYF. Complete variable domain (other parts from reference TRBV5-4 and TRBJ2-5): ETGVTQSPTHLIKTRGQQVTLRCSSQSGHNTVSWYQQALGQGPQFIFQYYREEENGRGNFPPRFSGLQFPNYSSELNVNALELDDSALYLCASSLSAGALGGQETQYFGPGTRLLVL.

This chain joins TRBV7-2 and TRBJ2-5; D is uncertain. Germline loops: CDR1 SGHTA, CDR2 FQGNSA. The V and J ends lost 10 bases and 5 bases respectively, with 20 bases between them. This CDR3 is 14 amino acids long. The CDR3 DNA reads as TGTGCCACCGCGAGCCGGGTCGTGAGTGAGACCCAGTACTTC. This codes for CATASRVVSETQYF. The whole variable domain, remainder taken from reference TRBV7-2 and TRBJ2-5, is GAGVSQSPSNKVTEKGKDVELRCDPISGHTALYWYRQSLGQGLEFLIYFQGNSAPDKSGLPSDRFSAERTGGSVSTLTIQRTQQEDSAVYLCATASRVVSETQYFGPGTRLLVL.

The J gene is TRBJ2-5, the V gene TRBV2, with 9 bases aligning to TRBD1. This CDR3 has 14 residues. V shed 5 bases and J 0 bases; nucleotides not matched to a gene: 1. Looked up from germline, CDR1 is SNHLY and CDR2 is FYNNEI. The CDR3, as DNA: TGTGCCAGCAGTCGACAGGGGGACCAAGAGACCCAGTACTTC. Translation: CASSRQGDQETQYF.

The chain links TRBV2 to TRBJ2-5, with 7 bases identical to TRBD1. The germline CDR1 and CDR2 sequences are SNHLY and FYNNEI. Trimming at V came to 6 bases and at J to 4 bases, leaving 5 bases not matched to a gene. The CDR3 totals 13 residues. The DNA of the CDR3 is TGTGCCAGCAGCCTCGGACAGGCAGAGACCCAGTACTTC. Its protein is CASSLGQAETQYF.

The chain uses TRBV19 and TRBJ2-3; 7 nucleotides align to TRBD2. V lost 6 bases and J lost 2; bases outside the gene matches: 11. Germline CDR1 LNHDA, CDR2 SQIVND (reference sequence). This CDR3 comprises 16 residues. The CDR3 protein is CASSPTSGGFTDTQYF. The CDR3 DNA is TGTGCCAGTAGCCCGACCTCGGGGGGATTCACAGATACGCAGTATTTT.

The gene calls are TRBV4-1 and TRBJ1-2; TRBD1 might be the D (6 bases). Deletions cut 0 bases from V and 7 bases from J, with 12 bases between. Germline assignment: CDR1 MGHRA and CDR2 YSYEKL. CDR3 length equals 14 residues. In DNA, the CDR3 is TGCGCCAGCAGCCAAGATGGGGGGGGCTTTGGCTACACCTTC. It is translated as CASSQDGGGFGYTF.

The V and J genes are TRBV7-9 and TRBJ1-1; the match to TRBD1 covers 9 bases. V lost 5 bases to trimming and J lost 0 bases; unmatched junction nucleotides: 7. CDR3 length equals 16 residues. The germline V gene encodes CDR1 SEHNR and CDR2 FQNEAQ (reference sequence). The CDR3: CASSPRQGVMNTEAFF. CDR3 DNA sequence: TGTGCCAGCAGCCCACGACAGGGGGTTATGAACACTGAAGCTTTCTTT.

J is TRBJ2-5 and V is TRBV3-1 (or the pseudogene TRBV3-2); 13 nucleotides line up with TRBD2. V lost 4 bases, J lost 7 bases, and 6 bases stayed unmatched. CDR1 LGHDT and CDR2 YNNKEL come from the germline V gene (reference sequence). The CDR3 runs 15 residues. CDR3 sequence: CASSRTSGGVATQYF. The CDR3 nucleotides read TGTGCCAGCAGCCGAACTAGCGGGGGGGTGGCGACCCAGTACTTC.

The chain links TRBV2 to TRBJ2-3; 12 bases match TRBD2. Germline V gene lookup returns CDR1 SNHLY and CDR2 FYNNEI. This CDR3 has 18 residues. Trimming at V came to 4 bases and at J to 1 base, leaving 9 bases not matched to a gene. Here the CDR3 DNA reads TGTGCCAGCAGTGCTCCTAGCGGGGGGGCCTTTGGCACAGATACGCAGTATTTT. Translation: CASSAPSGGAFGTDTQYF.

This chain links TRBV19 with TRBJ2-1, with D possibly matching TRBD2 (5 bases). Per the germline V gene, CDR1 is LNHDA and CDR2 is SQIVND (reference sequence). V dropped 10 bases and J dropped 1 base, with 14 bases sitting between them. The CDR3 loop spans 14 amino acids. CDR3 loop: CATSPSPSYNEQFF. The DNA of the CDR3 is TGTGCCACTTCACCTAGCCCTTCCTACAATGAGCAGTTCTTC.

The chain is built from TRBV5-1 and TRBJ1-6; 10 nucleotides match TRBD1. Germline trimming cut 0 bases from V and 3 bases from J; bases unmatched to any gene: 0. Germline lookup yields CDR1 SGHRS and CDR2 YFSETQ. This CDR3 contains 16 residues. This CDR3 is CASSLGTGGYNSPLHF. The CDR3, as DNA: TGCGCCAGCAGCTTGGGGACAGGGGGCTATAATTCACCCCTCCACTTT. Drawing the rest from reference TRBV5-1 and TRBJ1-6, the complete variable domain is KAGVTQTPRYLIKTRGQQVTLSCSPISGHRSVSWYQQTPGQGLQFLFEYFSETQRNKGNFPGRFSGRQFSNSRSEMNVSTLELGDSALYLCASSLGTGGYNSPLHFGNGTRLTVT.

The chain has TRBV9 and TRBJ2-1; 11 positions match TRBD2. The CDR3 has 15 residues. Germline lookup yields CDR1 SGDLS and CDR2 YYNGEE. V was pared by 4 bases and J by 2 bases, with 2 bases of the junction left unmatched. This CDR3 reads CASSFSGGAYNEQFF. Here the CDR3 DNA reads TGTGCCAGCAGCTTTAGCGGGGGGGCCTACAATGAGCAGTTCTTC.

The genes are TRBV6-2 or TRBV6-3 and TRBJ2-6; 7 nucleotides line up with TRBD2. Germline V CDR1 and CDR2: MNHEY, SVGEGT. The CDR3 totals 15 residues. V shed 4 bases and J 0 bases; nucleotides not matched to a gene: 0. CDR3 protein: CASSSGGSGANVLTF. DNA for the CDR3: TGTGCCAGCAGTTCGGGGGGCTCTGGGGCCAACGTCCTGACTTTC.

V is TRBV7-8 and J is TRBJ2-7; 12 bases align to TRBD1. V dropped 4 bases and J dropped 7; count of bases not matched to a gene: 11. The CDR3 is 16 residues long. CDR1 and CDR2 (germline): SGHVS, FQNEAQ. The CDR3 region is CASSYSPGQGAWEQYF. The CDR3 DNA follows: TGTGCCAGCAGCTACTCACCGGGACAGGGGGCATGGGAGCAGTACTTC.

CDR3 sequence: CASSQGGRDNSPLHF. CDR3 DNA sequence: TGCGCCAGCAGCCAGGGAGGCAGGGACAATTCACCCCTCCACTTT. The J gene is TRBJ1-6, the V gene TRBV4-3; D might be TRBD1 (5 bases). There are 15 residues in the CDR3. The germline CDR1 and CDR2 sequences are LGHNA and YSLEER. The germline V and J ends were trimmed by 3 bases and 7 bases, with 13 bases remaining between them.

CDR3 bases: TGTGCCAGCAGCCAAGATCCCGGGGTTGGCTACACCTTC. It codes for CASSQDPGVGYTF. V and J are TRBV3-1 (or the pseudogene TRBV3-2) and TRBJ1-2, with D unclear. Germline CDR1 is LGHDT and CDR2 is YNNKEL (reference sequence). The ends were cut back, 0 bases at V and 7 bases at J, with 9 bases in the middle. The CDR3 loop spans 13 amino acids.